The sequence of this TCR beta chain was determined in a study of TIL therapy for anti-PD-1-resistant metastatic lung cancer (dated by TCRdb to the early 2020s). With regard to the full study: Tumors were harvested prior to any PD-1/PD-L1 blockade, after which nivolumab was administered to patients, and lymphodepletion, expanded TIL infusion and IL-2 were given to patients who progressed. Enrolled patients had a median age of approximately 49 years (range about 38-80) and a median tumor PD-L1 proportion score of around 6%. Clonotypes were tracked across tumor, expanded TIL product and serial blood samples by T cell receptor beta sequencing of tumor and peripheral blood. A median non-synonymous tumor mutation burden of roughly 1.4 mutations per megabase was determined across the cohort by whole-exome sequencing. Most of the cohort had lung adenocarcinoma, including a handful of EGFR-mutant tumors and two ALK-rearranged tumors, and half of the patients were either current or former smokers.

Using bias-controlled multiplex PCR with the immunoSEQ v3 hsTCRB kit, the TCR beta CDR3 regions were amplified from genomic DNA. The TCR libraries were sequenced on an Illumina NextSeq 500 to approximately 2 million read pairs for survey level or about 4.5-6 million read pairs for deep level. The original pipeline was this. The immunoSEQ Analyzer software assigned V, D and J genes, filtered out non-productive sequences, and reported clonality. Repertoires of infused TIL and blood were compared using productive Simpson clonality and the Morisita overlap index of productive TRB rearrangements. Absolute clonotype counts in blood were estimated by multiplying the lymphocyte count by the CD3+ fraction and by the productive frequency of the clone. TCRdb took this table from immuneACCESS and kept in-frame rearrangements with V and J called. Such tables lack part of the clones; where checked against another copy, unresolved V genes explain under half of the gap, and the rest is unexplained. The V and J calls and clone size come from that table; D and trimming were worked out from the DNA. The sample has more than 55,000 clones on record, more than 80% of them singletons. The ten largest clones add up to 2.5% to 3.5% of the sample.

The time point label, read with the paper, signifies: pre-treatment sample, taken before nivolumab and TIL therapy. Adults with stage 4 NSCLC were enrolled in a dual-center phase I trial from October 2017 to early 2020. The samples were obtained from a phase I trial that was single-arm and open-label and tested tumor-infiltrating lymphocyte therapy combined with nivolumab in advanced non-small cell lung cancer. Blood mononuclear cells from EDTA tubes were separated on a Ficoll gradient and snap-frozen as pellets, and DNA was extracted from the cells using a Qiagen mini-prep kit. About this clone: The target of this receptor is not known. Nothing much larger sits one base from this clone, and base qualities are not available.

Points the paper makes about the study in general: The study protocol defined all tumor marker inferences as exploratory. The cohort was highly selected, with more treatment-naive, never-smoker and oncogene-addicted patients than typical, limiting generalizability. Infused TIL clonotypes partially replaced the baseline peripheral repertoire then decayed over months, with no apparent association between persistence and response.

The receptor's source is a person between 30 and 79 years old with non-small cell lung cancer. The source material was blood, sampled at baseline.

The CDR3: CASSILTGNSGANVLTF. The bases read TGTGCCAGTAGTATATTGACAGGGAACTCTGGGGCCAACGTCCTGACTTTC. Recombination joined TRBV19 with TRBJ2-6; 7 of the junction bases match TRBD1. From its cysteine to its phenylalanine, the CDR3 spans 17 amino acids. Of the read, only the CDR3 DNA is kept; its 51 bases are in frame from base 1. From a lookup of the germline V gene (reference sequence), CDR1 and CDR2 are LNHDA and SQIVND. Germline trimming amounts to 2 bases on V and 0 bases on J, with 4 as the count of junction bases outside the gene matches. Full variable domain (CDR3 extended with the reference TRBV19 and TRBJ2-6 proteins): DGGITQSPKYLFRKEGQNVTLSCEQNLNHDAMYWYRQDPGQGLRLIYYSQIVNDFQKGDIAEGYSVSREKKESFPLTVTSAQKNPTAFYLCASSILTGNSGANVLTFGAGSRLTVL.